This TCR beta chain came from a study of blood T cell repertoires in COVID-19. The overall study: Nucleic acid was either cDNA or gDNA, and it came from T cells, B-cell-depleted T cells, or PBMCs.

This CDR3 spans 14 amino acids. V trimming: 3 bases; J trimming: 6 bases; junction bases outside the gene matches: 6. Germline values: CDR1 SQVTM, CDR2 ANQGSEA. Study processing details: Estimates of nucleated cell counts were drawn from the amplification of reference gene primers. Sequenced by immunoSEQ multiplex PCR; TCRdb stores in-frame clones only, minus some. That table furnishes V, J and clone size, whereas the DNA furnished D and trimming. The profile shows 200,000 to 300,000 clones, roughly 84% of them singletons. The sequenced material came from peripheral blood. The clonotype originates from a man aged 55 to 70 with acute or convalescent COVID-19. The genes are TRBV29-1 and TRBJ2-4; 9 bases line up with TRBD2. For the CDR3, the DNA is TGCAGCGTTGAGCGGGGGGGCGGGAGAAACATTCAGTACTTC. It encodes CSVERGGGRNIQYF.